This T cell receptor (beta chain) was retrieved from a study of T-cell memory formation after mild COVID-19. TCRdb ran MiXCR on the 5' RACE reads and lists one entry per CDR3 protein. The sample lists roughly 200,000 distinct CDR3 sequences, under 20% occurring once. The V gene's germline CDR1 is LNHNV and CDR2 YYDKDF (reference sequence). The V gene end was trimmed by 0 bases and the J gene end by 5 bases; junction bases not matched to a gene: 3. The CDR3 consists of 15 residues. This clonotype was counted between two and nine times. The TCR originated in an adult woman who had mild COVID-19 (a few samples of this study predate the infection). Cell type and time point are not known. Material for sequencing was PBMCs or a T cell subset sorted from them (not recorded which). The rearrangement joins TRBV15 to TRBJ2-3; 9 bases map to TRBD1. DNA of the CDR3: TGTGCCACCAGCAGAGAGGACAGGGGAGTAGATACGCAGTATTTT. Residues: CATSREDRGVDTQYF.